Listed below are T cell receptor beta chains from one sample, sequenced in a study of beta chain features in type 1 diabetes. The method was immunoSEQ multiplex PCR; TCRdb's version includes in-frame clones alone and lacks a portion of them. The sample shows more than 250,000 clones, roughly an eighth of them seen only once. Specimen: naive CD4+ T cells from blood. These TCRs come from a man aged 30-40 years with type 1 diabetes. The CDR3 runs from the conserved cysteine through the conserved F or W.

v_gene	len	j_gene	CDR3aa
TRBV2	11	TRBJ1-1	CASKQANEAFF
TRBV30	13	TRBJ2-3	CAWTRTRADTQYF
TRBV5-4	15	TRBJ2-1	CASSSSGSGGNEQFF
TRBV28	13	TRBJ2-5	CASTTSNQETQYF
TRBV28	13	TRBJ2-7	CASSLQGSYEQYF
TRBV7-2	15	TRBJ2-7	CASSFTPGTAYEQYF
TRBV6-6	16	TRBJ2-7	CASSYLSRDSKYEQYF
TRBV15	14	TRBJ1-5	CATRMRQSPQPQHF
TRBV5-1	15	TRBJ2-1	CASSPRTSGSNEQFF
TRBV10-3	16	TRBJ2-7	CAISGTSGKDYYEQYF
TRBV30	13	TRBJ1-5	CAWSRQSNQPQHF
TRBV5-4	14	TRBJ2-1	CASSSAGQGNEQFF
TRBV28	15	TRBJ2-1	CASSRGGSSYNEQFF
TRBV7-6	14	TRBJ2-7	CASSRTSGAYEQYF
TRBV6-1	12	TRBJ2-1	CASSEGGNEQFF
TRBV2	15	TRBJ1-3	CASTVTGGSGNTIYF
TRBV7-3	14	TRBJ2-5	CASSSGQVGETQYF
TRBV7-3	16	TRBJ2-2	CASSLTASGNTGELFF
TRBV14	15	TRBJ2-5	CASSRGLAREETQYF
TRBV5-4	16	TRBJ1-2	CASSQETGTSRYGYTF
TRBV4-3	21	TRBJ2-1	CASSQDPNRVVSRLNLNEQFF
TRBV18	13	TRBJ1-2	CASSPSTGGGYTF
TRBV5-6	14	TRBJ2-7	CASSTGQGLYEQYF
TRBV7-3	13	TRBJ1-1	CASSRQPGTEAFF